This T cell receptor (beta chain) was captured in a study of identical twins (dated by TCRdb to the mid-2010s). Regarding the research as a whole: To test whether fetal clonotypes persist, the study used deep sequencing on TCR alpha and beta repertoires from monozygotic twins, unrelated adults of various ages, and cord blood. To rule out contamination, the twin experiments were replicated at different times with different library preparation protocols.

This clonotype came up many times. Its antigen is currently not known. No much larger clone exists at a distance of one base, and base qualities are not known. Only healthy Caucasian donors were included. The researchers also sequenced three unrelated adults who were not twins: a male aged 18 to 29, a male aged 50 to 59, and a female aged 50 to 59. Miltenyi CD45RO+ enrichment and human naive T-cell isolation kits were used to isolate memory (CD45RO+) and naive T cells from PBMC. Library generation was performed with 5' RACE. Sequencer: Illumina HiSeq 2000. A universal primer binding site was introduced by template switching, and a unique molecular identifier was present in the final cDNA, enabling accurate counting of TCR cDNA molecules. First-strand cDNA for TCR alpha and beta chains was synthesized from specific primers in the conserved constant-segment region. To control for contamination, every cDNA library was double barcoded, receiving both a SMART-Mk sample barcode and Illumina barcodes. Two successive PCR steps introduced TruSeq adapter sequences along with Illumina sample barcodes. TCR alpha and beta cDNA libraries were sequenced on the Illumina HiSeq platform with custom primers. Per the original workflow: Raw reads were processed with MiGEC to extract unique molecular identifiers, and MiXCR was used to determine CDR3 positions. Recombination models were inferred per individual with the repgenHMM and IGoR tools using an EM algorithm. The tcR package in R was used for shared clonotype analysis, with sharing normalized by the product of cloneset sizes. Out-of-frame nonproductive sequences were analyzed to study raw recombination free of thymic and clonal selection effects. TCRdb reran the public reads through fastp at Q25 and MiXCR, keeping productive beta chains. Rows with a matching CDR3 protein are joined into one entry that keeps the most common DNA and genes. These V and J calls derive from TCRdb rather than the authors' analysis. The sample has hundreds of thousands of distinct CDR3 sequences on record, 6% to 6.5% of them singletons. Of the sample, under 2% is held by the ten largest clones.

The paper as a whole reports these results and caveats: In monozygotic twins, recombination models systematically underestimated out-of-frame TCR alpha sharing, but the models matched the sharing seen between unrelated individuals. Invariant T cells such as MAIT and iNKT could partly confound zero-insertion analyses, although diverse VJ usage argued against such confounding for most clonotypes. Compared with coincidental sharing between unrelated individuals, out-of-frame TCR alpha sequences shared between twins showed an excess of sequences with low generation probability. Conclusions relied on cross-sectional statistical analysis, since the same donors could not be followed over many years. In beta out-of-frame sequences, excess twin sharing was weaker, because having fewer shared sequences lowered the signal-to-noise ratio. Abundant cord blood beta clonotypes carried fewer insertions; young adult naive repertoires showed a weaker similar trend, while memory repertoires showed none.

The CDR3 numbers 15 residues from cysteine through phenylalanine. Just CDR3 DNA is preserved here, 45 bases in frame from base 1. Trimming costs V 6 bases and J 5 bases, and their ends lie 16 bases apart. Input material: naive T cells sorted from blood. The cell subset or site label here, explained by the study, means: cells isolated with a human naive T-cell isolation kit. The V and J genes are TRBV12-3 or TRBV12-4 and TRBJ2-2, with TRBD1 perhaps the D gene, on 6 matching bases. The clonotype was recovered from a man aged 18 to 29 in good health. The CDR3 region has the sequence CASSYRTERTGELFF. The bases are TGTGCCAGCAGCTATAGGACAGAGCGAACCGGGGAGCTGTTTTTT.